Reported below is one T cell receptor beta chain. Germline V lookup: CDR1 MNHEY, CDR2 SMNVEV (reference sequence). The CDR3 has 14 residues. V lost 5 bases and J lost 6, with 14 bases in between. This record belongs to a study of T cells in Graves' hyperthyroidism and ophthalmopathy. The CDR3 regions of TCR beta were amplified from RNA transcripts. When the TCR CDR3 underwent first-round RT-PCR, the HTBI primer set was used. Each CDR3 protein is one row after TCRdb ran MiXCR on the multiplex PCR reads. This table has some 270,000 distinct CDR3 sequences, less than 15% appearing once. Sequenced sample: blood. V usage is TRBV27 and J usage is TRBJ1-5, with D tentatively TRBD1 (5 bases). This clonotype originated in a woman aged 30 to 39 with Graves' hyperthyroidism that later progressed to Graves' ophthalmopathy. In DNA form, the CDR3 reads TGTGCCAGCAGTCTTCAGCGGGGGGGTCAGCCCCAGCATTTT. It specifies CASSLQRGGQPQHF.